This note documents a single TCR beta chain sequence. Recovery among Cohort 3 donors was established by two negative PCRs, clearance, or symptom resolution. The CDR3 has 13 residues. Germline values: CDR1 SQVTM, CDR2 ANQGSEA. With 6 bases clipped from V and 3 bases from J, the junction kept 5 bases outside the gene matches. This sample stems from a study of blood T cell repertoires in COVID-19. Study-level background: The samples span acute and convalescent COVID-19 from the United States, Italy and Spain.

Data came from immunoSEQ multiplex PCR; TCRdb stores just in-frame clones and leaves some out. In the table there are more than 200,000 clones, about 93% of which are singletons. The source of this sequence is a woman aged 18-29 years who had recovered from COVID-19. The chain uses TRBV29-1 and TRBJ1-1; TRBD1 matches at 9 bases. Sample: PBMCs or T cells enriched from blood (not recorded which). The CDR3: CSVADRGDTEAFF. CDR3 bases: TGCAGCGTGGCGGACAGGGGAGACACTGAAGCTTTCTTT.